These 2 T cell receptor beta chains came from one sample sequenced in a study of regulatory T cells in long-lasting Graves disease. Assembly of TCR beta libraries relied on iRepertoire HTBI primers together with Arm-PCR of CDR3 regions. Via MiXCR, TCRdb re-called the multiplex PCR reads, giving one row per CDR3 protein. The repertoire holds 550,000 to 700,000 distinct CDR3 sequences, with approximately 16% as singletons. The time point is: newly diagnosed GD, antithyroid drugs for less than 3 months. The TCR library was made from RNA extracted from PBMCs. These sequences were also reported in another study, on T cells in Graves' hyperthyroidism and ophthalmopathy.

This sample comprised peripheral blood mononuclear cells (PBMCs), obtained at new diagnosis, from a patient treated with antithyroid drugs. The receptors stem from a young man with Graves disease.

This clonotype was counted a few times. V gene TRBV30 combines with J gene TRBJ2-7; perhaps TRBD2 as D (7 bases). V was shortened by 0 bases and J by 4 bases, with 13 bases between the two germline ends. Germline CDR1 GTSNPN, CDR2 SVGIG (reference sequence). The CDR3 has 14 residues. The CDR3 spells CAWSVGGLRYEQYF. The CDR3 DNA is TGTGCCTGGAGTGTGGGGGGGCTTCGGTACGAGCAGTACTTC.

In this sample, this clonotype turned up a few times. The J gene is TRBJ1-5, the V gene TRBV18; D call uncertain. The CDR3 sequence is 15 residues long. Germline CDR1 KGHSH, CDR2 LQKENI. V gave up 2 bases and J gave up 0 bases, with 8 bases separating them. The CDR3 reads CASSPNGGSNQPQHF. The CDR3, as DNA: TGTGCCAGCTCACCAAACGGAGGTAGCAATCAGCCCCAGCATTTT.